These 28 T cell receptor beta chains were all obtained from the same sample, sequenced in a study of shared clonotypes between healthy human individuals. Naive CD8 isolation took CD45RO-negative cells positively selected for CCR7 and excluded terminally differentiated effector memory CD45RA+ cells. The assay was immunoSEQ multiplex PCR, and TCRdb's table has in-frame clones only and misses some. The table has approximately 810,000 clones, around 92% seen once. Sequenced: naive CD8+ T cells sorted from blood. The receptors come from a man aged 25 to 40 in good health.

This clone occurred a few times. The CDR3 sequence is CASSDPDSMWTLAFF. As DNA, the CDR3 is TGTGCCAGCAGTGACCCTGACAGCATGTGGACTTTAGCTTTCTTT. The rearrangement joins TRBV2 to TRBJ1-1; D may be TRBD1 (5 bases). CDR3 length equals 15 residues. Germline V gene lookup returns CDR1 SNHLY and CDR2 FYNNEI. Trimming stripped 3 bases from V and 10 bases from J, with 21 bases between.

The V call is TRBV27, the J call TRBJ2-7; weak D call: TRBD2 (5 bases). Germline assignment: CDR1 MNHEY and CDR2 SMNVEV (reference sequence). The CDR3 length is 11 residues. The germline V and J ends were trimmed by 10 bases and 0 bases, with 7 bases remaining between them. The CDR3 DNA follows: TGTGCCACCGGGGACTCCTACGAGCAGTACTTC. It specifies CATGDSYEQYF.

The gene calls are TRBV15 and TRBJ2-7; 8 bases fit TRBD2. Germline trimming cut 3 bases from V and 0 bases from J; bases unmatched to any gene: 7. Germline lookup yields CDR1 LNHNV and CDR2 YYDKDF (reference sequence). The CDR3 sequence is 16 residues long. This chain's CDR3 is CATSRGTSGVSYEQYF. The CDR3 DNA reads TGTGCCACCAGCAGGGGAACTAGCGGAGTCTCCTACGAGCAGTACTTC. The full variable domain, its missing parts supplied by reference TRBV15 and TRBJ2-7, is DAMVIQNPRYQVTQFGKPVTLSCSQTLNHNVMYWYQQKSSQAPKLLFHYYDKDFNNEADTPDNFQSRRPNTSFCFLDIRSPGLGDTAMYLCATSRGTSGVSYEQYFGPGTRLTVT.

This chain connects TRBV13 to TRBJ1-2; D not resolved. With 0 bases removed from V and 6 bases from J, the gap between germline ends came to 17 bases. The CDR3 runs 16 residues. The germline V gene has CDR1 PRHDT and CDR2 FYEKMQ (reference sequence). CDR3 in amino acids: CASSLGRENFRNGYTF. The CDR3 DNA reads TGTGCCAGCAGCTTAGGCCGAGAAAACTTTCGGAATGGCTACACCTTC.

A single count supports this clone. This chain links TRBV28 with TRBJ2-2, with D perhaps TRBD2 (5 bases). CDR3 size: 13 residues. The V end was cut by 3 bases, the J end by 7 bases, with 9 bases between. Germline CDR1 MDHEN, CDR2 SYDVKM. This CDR3 is CASSFPGIGELFF. CDR3 DNA: TGTGCCAGCAGTTTTCCGGGGATCGGGGAGCTGTTTTTT. The full variable domain, in which reference TRBV28 and TRBJ2-2 provide the parts outside the CDR3, is DVKVTQSSRYLVKRTGEKVFLECVQDMDHENMFWYRQDPGLGLRLIYFSYDVKMKEKGDIPEGYSVSREKKERFSLILESASTNQTSMYLCASSFPGIGELFFGEGSRLTVL.

The chain is built from TRBV5-6 and TRBJ1-5; no clear D. V lost 1 base, J lost 5 bases, and 10 bases lay in between. Germline values: CDR1 SGHDT, CDR2 YYEEEE. This CDR3 is 14 amino acids long. This CDR3 reads CASSLNGLDQPQHF. Written as DNA, the CDR3 is TGTGCCAGCAGCTTGAACGGGCTAGATCAGCCCCAGCATTTT.

In the case of this clone: A much bigger clone sits one base away, suggesting this may be a read error. Other DNA variants within this sample encode the same CDR3. The chain combines TRBV5-4 with TRBJ1-1; no clear D gene. Germline CDR1 is SGHNT and CDR2 is YYREEE (reference sequence). Trimming took 0 bases from V and 4 from J, leaving 7 bases between them. This CDR3 has 13 amino acids. CDR3 loop: CASSLVGSTEAFF. CDR3 in DNA: TGTGCCAGCAGCTTGGTAGGGAGCACTGAAGCTTTCTTT.

The J gene is TRBJ2-7, the V gene TRBV27; 9 nucleotides match TRBD1. The CDR3 runs 14 residues. V shed 5 bases and J 6 bases; nucleotides not matched to a gene: 8. Germline V gives CDR1 MNHEY, CDR2 SMNVEV (reference sequence). The CDR3 sequence: CASSQPGQGAEQYF. CDR3 in DNA: TGTGCCAGCAGTCAACCGGGACAGGGTGCCGAGCAGTACTTC.

The rearrangement uses TRBV13 and TRBJ2-7; TRBD2 matches 7 bases. V dropped 3 bases and J dropped 4; count of bases not matched to a gene: 6. This CDR3 is 14 amino acids long. The V gene's germline CDR1 is PRHDT and CDR2 FYEKMQ (reference sequence). The DNA for the CDR3 is TGTGCCAGCAGCTTGGGCGGGAGTAAGTACGAGCAGTACTTC. Residues: CASSLGGSKYEQYF.

The chain employs TRBV2 and TRBJ2-5, with 8 bases that match TRBD1. The trim removed 6 bases at V and 4 bases at J, leaving 7 bases unmatched. The CDR3 totals 14 residues. In germline, CDR1 is SNHLY, CDR2 FYNNEI. The CDR3 DNA reads as TGTGCCAGCAGATCGGACAGGGAAAGAGAGACCCAGTACTTC. This encodes CASRSDRERETQYF.

V and J are TRBV7-9 and TRBJ2-1; TRBD2 matches at 11 bases. CDR3 length: 14 residues. Germline CDR1 and CDR2: SEHNR and FQNEAQ (reference sequence). The trim removed 5 bases at V and 9 bases at J, leaving 6 bases unmatched. The DNA for the CDR3 is TGTGCCAGCAGCGTACTAGCGGGAGTTGGTGAGCAGTTCTTC. Encoded protein: CASSVLAGVGEQFF.

Only one count was recorded for this clone. The chain is built from TRBV7-9 and TRBJ2-2; 7 bases align to TRBD2. CDR3 length: 15 amino acids. V gave up 5 bases and J gave up 2 bases; unmatched junction bases: 5. Germline loops: CDR1 SEHNR, CDR2 FQNEAQ (reference sequence). CDR3 coding DNA: TGTGCCAGCAGCCGCCGGGACTACAACACCGGGGAGCTGTTTTTT. Translated: CASSRRDYNTGELFF.

This sequence joins TRBV27 and TRBJ2-1, with D uncertain. Germline CDR1 and CDR2: MNHEY and SMNVEV (reference sequence). The CDR3 has 15 amino acids. V gave up 10 bases and J gave up 5 bases, with 21 bases separating them. CDR3 region: CANTAPRTQHNEQFF. DNA for the CDR3: TGTGCCAACACAGCTCCCCGGACCCAACACAATGAGCAGTTCTTC.

The V call is TRBV11-2, the J call TRBJ1-1, with 9 nucleotides matching TRBD1. Germline V gives CDR1 SGHAT, CDR2 FQNNGV. The trim removed 4 bases at V and 6 bases at J, leaving 9 bases unmatched. This CDR3 contains 15 residues. The DNA of the CDR3 is TGTGCCAGCAGCTCCTCCGGGACAGGGTACCCTGAAGCTTTCTTT. This gives the protein CASSSSGTGYPEAFF.

The chain links TRBV19 to TRBJ2-5; D is perhaps TRBD1 (6 bases). The CDR3 totals 14 residues. V lost 7 bases, J lost 4 bases, and 16 bases lay in between. From germline, CDR1 is LNHDA and CDR2 SQIVND (reference sequence). In DNA, the CDR3 is TGTGCCAGTAAGCCGAGGGGGTTTCGAGAGACCCAGTACTTC. Protein product: CASKPRGFRETQYF.

The chain couples TRBV4-1 to TRBJ2-3; no firm D call. Germline-derived CDR1 and CDR2 are MGHRA and YSYEKL. CDR3 length equals 17 residues. Trimming took 0 bases from V and 2 from J, leaving 15 bases between them. The CDR3 DNA is TGCGCCAGCAGCCAAGAAACGACGGGCAGTTTCACAGATACGCAGTATTTT. Translation gives CASSQETTGSFTDTQYF.

The gene calls are TRBV6-6 and TRBJ2-7; tentative D call: TRBD2 (6 bases). V was pared by 5 bases and J by 3 bases, with 11 bases between. Germline V lookup: CDR1 MNHNY, CDR2 SVGAGI (reference sequence). This CDR3 region has 13 residues. The DNA for the CDR3 is TGTGCCAGCAGTCGGGGAGGAGGCTACGAGCAGTACTTC. Translation: CASSRGGGYEQYF.

The genes are TRBV30 and TRBJ1-2; D not resolved. From germline, CDR1 is GTSNPN and CDR2 SVGIG (reference sequence). V was trimmed by 4 bases and J by 2 bases, leaving 8 bases between them. The CDR3 consists of 12 residues. This CDR3 is CAWNSENYGYTF. CDR3 nucleotides: TGTGCCTGGAATTCCGAGAACTATGGCTACACCTTC.

The chain employs TRBV10-3 and TRBJ2-5, with 15 bases matching TRBD2. Germline V lookup: CDR1 ENHRY, CDR2 SYGVKD. The CDR3 totals 18 residues. V lost 2 bases, J lost 5 bases, and 9 bases stayed unmatched. CDR3 nucleotide sequence: TGTGCCATCAGTGAGCGGGGGACTAGCGGGAGGTTTTTGGAGACCCAGTACTTC. Amino acids: CAISERGTSGRFLETQYF.

The count of this clone is one. This rearrangement joins TRBV2 to TRBJ2-7; D perhaps matches TRBD2 (6 bases). V was pared by 1 base and J by 5 bases, with 9 bases between. The CDR3 has 13 amino acids. Germline lookup yields CDR1 SNHLY and CDR2 FYNNEI. CDR3 nucleotides: TGTGCCAGCAGTGAAGGGACGGGGGACGAGCAGTACTTC. The encoded protein is CASSEGTGDEQYF.

V and J are TRBV7-2 and TRBJ1-5, with no clear D. V dropped 2 bases and J dropped 1 base, with 12 bases sitting between them. The CDR3 loop spans 16 amino acids. Germline V gene lookup returns CDR1 SGHTA and CDR2 FQGNSA. As DNA, the CDR3 is TGTGCCAGCAGCTTATCCTATTCCGGGAGCAATCAGCCCCAGCATTTT. It codes for CASSLSYSGSNQPQHF.

J is TRBJ1-2 and V is TRBV6-6; a weak D match, TRBD1 (5 bases). The V gene's germline CDR1 is MNHNY and CDR2 SVGAGI (reference sequence). Trimming took 2 bases from V and 6 from J, leaving 16 bases between them. The CDR3 contains 15 residues. CDR3 bases: TGTGCCAGCAGTTACACCCTCGTCGGGGGGGATGGCTACACCTTC. It translates to CASSYTLVGGDGYTF.

The gene calls are TRBV2 and TRBJ1-1; 9 nucleotides match TRBD1. The length of the CDR3 is 17 residues. J lost 8 bases, V lost 6 bases, and 19 bases had no gene match. Germline CDR1 is SNHLY and CDR2 is FYNNEI. Here the CDR3 reads CASSQQGARRILTEAFF. CDR3 sequence (DNA): TGTGCCAGCAGCCAACAGGGGGCGCGGAGGATACTAACAGAAGCTTTCTTT.

The chain employs TRBV19 and TRBJ2-1; 10 bases are shared with TRBD2. V dropped 10 bases and J dropped 4; count of bases not matched to a gene: 13. Germline V gene sequence: CDR1 LNHDA, CDR2 SQIVND (reference sequence). CDR3 length: 16 amino acids. DNA for the CDR3: TGTGCCACCAAACCCTTTCTAGCGGGAGCGTACAATGAGCAGTTCTTC. Translation: CATKPFLAGAYNEQFF.

The chain has TRBV15 and TRBJ2-3, with unresolved D. The CDR3 contains 15 residues. Germline V gene data show CDR1 as LNHNV and CDR2 as YYDKDF (reference sequence). V lost 1 base and J 0 bases, leaving 8 bases between the germline ends. CDR3 in amino acids: CATSRVGTSTDTQYF. The CDR3 nucleotides are TGTGCCACCAGCAGAGTGGGAACTAGCACAGATACGCAGTATTTT. The full variable domain, with the rest looked up from reference TRBV15 and TRBJ2-3, is DAMVIQNPRYQVTQFGKPVTLSCSQTLNHNVMYWYQQKSSQAPKLLFHYYDKDFNNEADTPDNFQSRRPNTSFCFLDIRSPGLGDTAMYLCATSRVGTSTDTQYFGPGTRLTVL.

The chain joins TRBV6-1 to TRBJ2-7; 7 nucleotides match TRBD1. CDR3 length: 14 amino acids. The germline V gene has CDR1 MNHNS and CDR2 SASEGT. After removal of 0 bases from V and 3 bases from J, the junction contained 2 bases not matched to a gene. The DNA of the CDR3 is TGTGCCAGCAGTGAAGCGGGACAGTTCTACGAGCAGTACTTC. This codes for CASSEAGQFYEQYF.

The chain links TRBV29-1 to TRBJ2-3; maybe TRBD2 (6 bases). This CDR3 spans 17 amino acids. Germline lookup yields CDR1 SQVTM and CDR2 ANQGSEA. V was trimmed by 3 bases and J by 6 bases, leaving 25 bases between them. The CDR3: CSVEWVGPRRVSDTQYF. DNA for the CDR3: TGCAGCGTTGAGTGGGTCGGACCACGGAGGGTTTCGGATACGCAGTATTTT.

The chain joins TRBV2 to TRBJ2-1; tentative D call: TRBD1 (5 bases). The CDR3 is made up of 15 amino acids. Trimming left V 7 bases short and J 0 bases short, with 13 bases between. Germline CDR1 reads SNHLY; CDR2 reads FYNNEI. This CDR3 is CASTPGSYSYNEQFF. The CDR3 DNA sequence: TGTGCCAGCACTCCAGGGTCCTACTCCTACAATGAGCAGTTCTTC. Using reference TRBV2 and TRBJ2-1 for the parts outside the CDR3, the full variable domain is EPEVTQTPSHQVTQMGQEVILRCVPISNHLYFYWYRQILGQKVEFLVSFYNNEISEKSEIFDDQFSVERPDGSNFTLKIRSTKLEDSAMYFCASTPGSYSYNEQFFGPGTRLTVL.